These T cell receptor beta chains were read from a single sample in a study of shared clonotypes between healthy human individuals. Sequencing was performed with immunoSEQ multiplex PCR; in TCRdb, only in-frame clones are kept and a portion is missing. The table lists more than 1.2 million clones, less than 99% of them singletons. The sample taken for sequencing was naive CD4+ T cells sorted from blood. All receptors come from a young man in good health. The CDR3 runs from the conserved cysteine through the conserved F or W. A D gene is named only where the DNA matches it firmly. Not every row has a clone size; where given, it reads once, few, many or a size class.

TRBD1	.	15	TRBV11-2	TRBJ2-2	TGTGCCAGCAGCCTGCCGACAGGGTTGGGCGGGGAGCTGTTTTTT	CASSLPTGLGGELFF
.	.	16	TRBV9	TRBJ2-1	TGTGCCAGCAGCCCCCGAGGGGGGATCCCCCCGGGGGAGCAGTTCTTC	CASSPRGGIPPGEQFF
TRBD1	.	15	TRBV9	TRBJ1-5	TGTGCCAGCAGCCCTCAAGGACAGGCCTCAGGGCCCCAGCATTTT	CASSPQGQASGPQHF
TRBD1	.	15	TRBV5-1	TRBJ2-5	TGCGCCAGCAGCAGAACGGGACAGGGTGGGGTGACCCAGTACTTC	CASSRTGQGGVTQYF
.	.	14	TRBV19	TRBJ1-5	TGTGCCAGTAGTATAGGAGTCCGGGGTCAGCCCCAGCATTTT	CASSIGVRGQPQHF
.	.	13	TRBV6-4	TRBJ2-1	TGTGCCAGCTCCCCCCAGGGGGGCCATGAGCAGTTCTTC	CASSPQGGHEQFF
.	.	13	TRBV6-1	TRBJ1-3	TGTGCCAGTTGCGTGACCACTGGAAACACCATATATTTT	CASCVTTGNTIYF
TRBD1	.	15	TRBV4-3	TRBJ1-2	TGCGCCAGCAGCCCGAGGACAGGGGAGGTCTATGGCTACACCTTC	CASSPRTGEVYGYTF
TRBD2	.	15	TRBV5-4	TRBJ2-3	TGTGCCAGCAGGCCTAGCGGGAGGAGCACAGATACGCAGTATTTT	CASRPSGRSTDTQYF
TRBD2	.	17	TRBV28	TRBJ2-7	TGTGCCAGCAAGACTAGCCCGAGAACGAATTTCTCCTACGAGCAGTACTTC	CASKTSPRTNFSYEQYF
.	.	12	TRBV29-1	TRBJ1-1	TGCAGCGCCCTCGTCTTGCGCACTGAAGCTTTCTTT	CSALVLRTEAFF
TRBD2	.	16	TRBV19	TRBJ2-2	TGTGCCAGTGTTATGGCTAGCGGGAGTAGAAGCGGGGAGCTGTTTTTT	CASVMASGSRSGELFF
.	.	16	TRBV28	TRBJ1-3	TGTGCCAGCAGTTTAGCGGGCAGGGGAACTGGAAACACCATATATTTT	CASSLAGRGTGNTIYF
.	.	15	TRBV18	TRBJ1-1	TGTGCCAGCTCACCATTTGGGGGCGCGGACACTGAAGCTTTCTTT	CASSPFGGADTEAFF
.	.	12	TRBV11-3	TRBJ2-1	TGTGCCAGCAGCTTAGACTCCAATGAGCAGTTCTTC	CASSLDSNEQFF
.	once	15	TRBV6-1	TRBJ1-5	TGTGCCAGCAGAGAAGGACCTTATAGCAATCAGCCCCAGCATTTT	CASREGPYSNQPQHF
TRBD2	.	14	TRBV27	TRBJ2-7	TGTGCCAGCAGCCCGGGACTAGCGGGCCTCAAGCAGTACTTC	CASSPGLAGLKQYF
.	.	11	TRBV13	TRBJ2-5	TGTGCCAGCAGCTTGGTGGAGACCCAGTACTTC	CASSLVETQYF
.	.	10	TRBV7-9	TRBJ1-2	TGTGCCAGCAGCTTGAGCGGCTACACCTTC	CASSLSGYTF
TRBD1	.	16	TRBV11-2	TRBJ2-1	TGTGCCAGCAGCTTGGCCGGGACAGCAAGCTACAATGAGCAGTTCTTC	CASSLAGTASYNEQFF
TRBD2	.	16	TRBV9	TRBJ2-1	TGTGCCAGCAGCGTTCATGGGGAGGGCCTGAGGTATGAGCAGTTCTTC	CASSVHGEGLRYEQFF
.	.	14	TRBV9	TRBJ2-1	TGTGCCAGCAGCGCCTCAGCATTATCCAATGAGCAGTTCTTC	CASSASALSNEQFF
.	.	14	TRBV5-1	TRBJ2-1	TGCGCCAGCAGCTTGGCAGGCACCACGGTGGGGCAGTTCTTC	CASSLAGTTVGQFF
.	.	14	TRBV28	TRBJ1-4	TGTGCCAGCAACCCTGAAGGGCTTAGGGAAAAACTGTTTTTT	CASNPEGLREKLFF
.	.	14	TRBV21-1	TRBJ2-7	TGTGCCAGCAGCAAAGCGCGGGGGGTCTACGAGCAGTACTTC	CASSKARGVYEQYF
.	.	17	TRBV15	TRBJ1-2	TGTGCCACCAGCAGAGTGCGGAGCAGCGCTTCTAACTATGGCTACACCTTC	CATSRVRSSASNYGYTF
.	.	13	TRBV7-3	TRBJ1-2	TGTGCCAGCAGCCAAGACACTGCGGGCGGCTACACCTTC	CASSQDTAGGYTF
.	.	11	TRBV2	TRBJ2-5	TGTGCCAGCAGGCCGCAAGAGACCCAGTACTTC	CASRPQETQYF
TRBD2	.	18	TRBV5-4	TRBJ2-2	TGTGCCAGCAGCTTGGTGCCGACTAGCGGTACGAACACCGGGGAGCTGTTTTTT	CASSLVPTSGTNTGELFF
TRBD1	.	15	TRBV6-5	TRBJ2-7	TGTGCCAGCAGTTACGCCGGGACAGGGACCTACGAGCAGTACTTC	CASSYAGTGTYEQYF
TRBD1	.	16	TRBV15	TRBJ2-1	TGTGCCACCAGCAGAGAAGTCGACAGGGGGAGCAATGAGCAGTTCTTC	CATSREVDRGSNEQFF
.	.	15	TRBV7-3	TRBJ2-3	TGTGCCAGCAGCTCCGGCTACCTGGGGACAGATACGCAGTATTTT	CASSSGYLGTDTQYF
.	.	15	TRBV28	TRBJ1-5	TGTGCCAGCAGCCACCGAGAGGGTCGCAATCAGCCCCAGCATTTT	CASSHREGRNQPQHF
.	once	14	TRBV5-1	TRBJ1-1	TGCGCCAGCAGCCCCGGGGGATTGGGAACTGAAGCTTTCTTT	CASSPGGLGTEAFF
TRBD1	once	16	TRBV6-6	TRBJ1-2	TGTGCCAGCAGTCAGAGACAGGGGGCGCAGTACTATGGCTACACCTTC	CASSQRQGAQYYGYTF
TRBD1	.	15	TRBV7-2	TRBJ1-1	TGTGCCAGCAGGAGAGGGACAGGCCTGAACACTGAAGCTTTCTTT	CASRRGTGLNTEAFF
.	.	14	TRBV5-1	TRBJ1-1	TGCGCCAGCAGCGAACAGGGTGGGACCACTGAAGCTTTCTTT	CASSEQGGTTEAFF
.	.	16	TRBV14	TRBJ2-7	TGTGCCAGCAGCCAAGATCGGACCGCCGGGTCCTACGAGCAGTACTTC	CASSQDRTAGSYEQYF
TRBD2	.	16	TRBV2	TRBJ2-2	TGTGCCAGCAGGGAGTTAGCGGGTACGAACACCGGGGAGCTGTTTTTT	CASRELAGTNTGELFF
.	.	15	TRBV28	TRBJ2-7	TGTGCCAGCAGTTTTGTGGGGGTAAAAGTCTACGAGCAGTACTTC	CASSFVGVKVYEQYF
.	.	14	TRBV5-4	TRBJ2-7	TGTGCCAGCAGCATGGGACCGTCCCTCATCGAGCAGTACTTC	CASSMGPSLIEQYF